Listed below are T cell receptor beta chains from one sample, sequenced in a study of OX40 agonist ivuxolimab in advanced cancers. Sequencing was performed with immunoSEQ multiplex PCR; in TCRdb, only in-frame clones are kept and a portion is missing. This table has some 95,000 clones, 87% appearing once. The specimen comprised CD4+ or CD8+ T cells sorted from blood, sampled in a trial of the OX40 agonist ivuxolimab. These receptors originate from an adult with an advanced solid tumor such as melanoma, head and neck, liver or kidney cancer. Each CDR3 is given with its conserved first and last residue. A D gene is named only where the DNA matches it firmly. Part of the rows lack a size; the others show once, few, many or a class for expanded clones.

j_call d_call clone_size v_call cdr3_aa cdr3_nt
TRBJ2-1 TRBD2 . TRBV28 CASSLLGLAGDPLSHNEQFF TGTGCCAGCAGTCTCTTAGGACTAGCGGGGGACCCTTTAAGCCACAATGAGCAGTTCTTC
TRBJ1-2 . . TRBV7-2 CASSMGQGDGYTF TGTGCCAGCAGCATGGGACAAGGGGATGGCTACACCTTC
TRBJ2-5 . . TRBV15 CATSRDRGATFQETQYF TGTGCCACCAGCAGAGATCGCGGGGCGACCTTCCAAGAGACCCAGTACTTC
TRBJ2-3 . . TRBV5-1 CASRDQWGTDTQYF TGCGCCAGCAGAGACCAGTGGGGCACAGATACGCAGTATTTT
TRBJ2-4 TRBD1 . TRBV19 CASSRDRVAKNIQYF TGTGCCAGTAGTAGGGACAGGGTGGCCAAAAACATTCAGTACTTC
TRBJ2-2 TRBD1 . TRBV7-7 CASSSQQGYTGELFF TGTGCCAGCAGCTCGCAACAGGGGTACACCGGGGAGCTGTTTTTT
TRBJ2-3 TRBD1 . TRBV6-5 CASSLQGSYPDTQYF TGTGCCAGCAGTCTACAGGGGAGCTATCCAGATACGCAGTATTTT
TRBJ1-4 TRBD1 . TRBV6-4 CASADTGTGGEKLFF TGTGCCAGCGCTGACACCGGGACAGGGGGCGAAAAACTGTTTTTT
TRBJ2-3 . . TRBV7-7 CASSYSVADTQYF TGTGCTAGCAGTTACTCCGTGGCAGATACGCAGTATTTT
TRBJ2-1 TRBD1 . TRBV11-2 CASSLGTGYNEQFF TGTGCCAGCAGCCTCGGGACAGGCTACAATGAGCAGTTCTTC
TRBJ1-1 . . TRBV5-4 CASSSDRTSTEAFF TGTGCCAGCAGCTCAGACCGCACCTCCACTGAAGCTTTCTTT
TRBJ2-7 . . TRBV18 CATAQGRSGEQYF TGTGCCACGGCACAGGGCAGGTCGGGTGAGCAGTACTTC
TRBJ1-1 . . TRBV6-5 CASSYFKPPLTGEAFF TGTGCCAGCAGTTACTTTAAGCCCCCCTTAACAGGTGAAGCTTTCTTT
TRBJ2-3 . . TRBV7-2 CASSPDRGGTDTQYF TGTGCCAGCAGCCCCGACCGGGGCGGCACAGATACGCAGTATTTT
TRBJ1-4 TRBD1 . TRBV5-4 CASSSTGATNEKLFF TGTGCCAGCAGTTCTACAGGGGCGACTAATGAAAAACTGTTTTTT
TRBJ1-2 . once TRBV5-5 CASSKGVGINYGYTF TGTGCCAGCAGCAAAGGCGTGGGGATTAACTATGGCTACACCTTC
TRBJ2-7 . . TRBV2 CASRLRGIYEQYF TGTGCCAGCAGGCTTAGGGGGATCTACGAGCAGTACTTC
TRBJ1-5 . . TRBV5-1 CASSPSGGINQPQHF TGCGCCAGCAGCCCATCGGGGGGGATCAATCAGCCCCAGCATTTT
TRBJ1-2 . medium-sized TRBV10-1 CATKTTGLHSNTF TGCGCCACCAAGACCACAGGACTTCACTCTAACACCTTC
TRBJ1-3 . . TRBV28 CASSLGDGKRPNTIYF TGTGCCAGCAGTTTAGGGGACGGGAAACGGCCGAACACCATATATTTT
TRBJ1-1 . . TRBV27 CASSLSRNTEAFF TGTGCCAGCAGTTTATCTCGGAACACTGAAGCTTTCTTT
TRBJ1-2 . once TRBV29-1 CSVDAGGYGYTF TGCAGCGTTGATGCGGGCGGCTATGGCTACACCTTC
TRBJ2-2 TRBD1 . TRBV7-3 CASSSSGTGVGELFF TGTGCCAGCAGCTCATCCGGGACAGGGGTCGGGGAGCTGTTTTTT
TRBJ1-1 . . TRBV7-3 CASSFLGEHTEAFF TGTGCCAGCAGCTTTCTAGGGGAGCACACTGAAGCTTTCTTT
TRBJ2-5 . . TRBV4-2 CASSQDRWGETQYF TGTGCCAGCAGCCAAGATAGGTGGGGAGAGACCCAGTACTTC
TRBJ2-6 . . TRBV4-1 CASNGQTGANVLTF TGCGCCAGCAACGGACAAACTGGGGCCAACGTCCTGACTTTC
TRBJ1-2 TRBD1 . TRBV7-3 CASSLAQGAGYTF TGTGCCAGCAGCTTAGCGCAGGGGGCAGGCTACACCTTC
TRBJ2-5 . . TRBV4-1 CASSQERGPTQETQYF TGCGCCAGCAGCCAAGAGCGGGGGCCTACACAAGAGACCCAGTACTTC